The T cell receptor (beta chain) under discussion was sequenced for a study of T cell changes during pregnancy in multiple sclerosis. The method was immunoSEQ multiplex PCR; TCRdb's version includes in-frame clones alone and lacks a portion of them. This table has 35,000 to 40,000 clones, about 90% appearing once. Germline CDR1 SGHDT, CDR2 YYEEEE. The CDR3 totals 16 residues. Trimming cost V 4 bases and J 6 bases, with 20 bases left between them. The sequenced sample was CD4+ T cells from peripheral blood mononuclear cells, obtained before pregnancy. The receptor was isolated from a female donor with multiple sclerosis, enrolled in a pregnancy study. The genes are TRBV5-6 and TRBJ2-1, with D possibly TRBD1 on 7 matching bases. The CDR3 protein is CASSPRGLAKINEQFF. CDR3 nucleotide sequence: TGTGCCAGCAGCCCGAGGGGGCTAGCGAAGATCAATGAGCAGTTCTTC.